This TCR beta chain was profiled in a study of siplizumab effects on memory and regulatory T cells. Study-level findings and limits: Unstimulated subsets contained matches for only a minor fraction of alloreactive clones. Memory T cells appeared less diverse than naive cells, which seemed to contribute substantially to alloresponse. Naive or memory phenotype assignment was not possible for roughly 80-97% of proliferating CD4+ or CD8+ clones.

As to this clone: Its target is not known.

The method was immunoSEQ multiplex PCR; TCRdb's version includes in-frame clones alone and lacks a portion of them. The sample gives roughly 110,000 clones, around 93% of which show up once; roughly 0.17% is in the top ten. The germline CDR1 and CDR2 sequences are LNHDA and SQIVND (reference sequence). The CDR3 covers 15 residues. Trimming left V 3 bases short and J 7 bases short, with 15 bases between. The gene calls are TRBV19 and TRBJ1-4; possible D gene TRBD1, 6 bases. Sample: non-Treg CD4+ T cells sorted from blood. The clonotype was recovered from a human donor in good health. This chain's CDR3 is CASSIWGAEGEKLFF. CDR3 DNA: TGTGCCAGTAGTATCTGGGGGGCAGAGGGTGAAAAACTGTTTTTT. The variable domain in full, completed from reference TRBV19 and TRBJ1-4, reads DGGITQSPKYLFRKEGQNVTLSCEQNLNHDAMYWYRQDPGQGLRLIYYSQIVNDFQKGDIAEGYSVSREKKESFPLTVTSAQKNPTAFYLCASSIWGAEGEKLFFGSGTQLSVL.